This TCR beta chain was identified during a study of blood T cell repertoires in COVID-19. Background on the study: Sites across the United States, Italy and Spain contributed samples from acute and convalescent COVID-19.

Trimming took 5 bases from V and 10 from J; bases not matched to a gene: 5. Germline-derived CDR1 and CDR2 are SNHLY and FYNNEI. The CDR3 is 12 residues long. The table came from immunoSEQ multiplex PCR; TCRdb's copy has only in-frame clones and leaves some out. The sample yields about 250,000 clones, roughly 89% seen once. This sequence originates from a man under 40 with acute or convalescent COVID-19. The chain recombines TRBV2 with TRBJ1-1, with TRBD1 matching over 9 bases. Sequenced sample: peripheral blood. The CDR3 DNA is TGTGCCAGCAGTCAGGACAGGGGAAGAGCTTTCTTT. Translation: CASSQDRGRAFF. Filled out from reference TRBV2 and TRBJ1-1, the complete variable domain reads EPEVTQTPSHQVTQMGQEVILRCVPISNHLYFYWYRQILGQKVEFLVSFYNNEISEKSEIFDDQFSVERPDGSNFTLKIRSTKLEDSAMYFCASSQDRGRAFFGQGTRLTVV.